The clone carrying this TCR beta chain was seen ten or more times. Its antigen is still unknown. These data are taken from a study of T-cell reconstitution after alpha-beta-depleted transplantation in children. Broader study findings: T-cell counts and diversity at one year post-transplant came mainly from newly produced T cells. Some patients owed their high day-60 TCRbeta diversity to surviving recipient T cells and thymic progenitors. Several hundred expanded graft clones reportedly supplied alpha-beta T cells about two months after transplant.

The CDR3 sequence is 14 residues long. Germline V gives CDR1 SQVTM, CDR2 ANQGSEA. V lost 0 bases, J lost 5 bases, and 13 bases lay in between. TCRbeta library preparation incorporated unique molecular identifiers. In TCRdb, the PCR reads were re-called with MiXCR into one record per CDR3 protein. The table shows around 440,000 distinct CDR3 sequences, with about 10% occurring only once. This sequence was found in a child aged 2-15 years with inherited bone marrow failure, due to receive a stem cell transplant. The sample in question was PBMCs, obtained before TCRalphabeta/CD19-depleted stem cell transplant. This chain links TRBV29-1 with TRBJ1-1; TRBD1 is a possible D gene (5 bases). The chain's CDR3 is CSVEEEVGATEAFF. CDR3 nucleotides: TGCAGCGTTGAAGAGGAAGTAGGGGCAACTGAAGCTTTCTTT.